The present T cell receptor beta chain was sequenced within a study of cytomegalovirus exposure and HLA in healthy donors. Germline V gene lookup returns CDR1 SGHRS and CDR2 YFSETQ. V shed 5 bases and J shed 0 bases, with 16 bases lying between them. The CDR3 consists of 16 residues. Whole-study findings and limits: A later analysis reportedly found that, within productive TCRs, an Asian-associated ancestry cluster had fewer N-insertions than the mean observed across the roughly 730 donors.

Points on this clone: Its specificity is unknown.

Primers included in the PCR were 60 Vbeta and 13 Jbeta primers. TCRdb's table, derived via immunoSEQ multiplex PCR, lists solely in-frame clones and lacks some. The table shows 110,000 to 150,000 clones, with around 82% occurring only once. V and J are TRBV5-1 and TRBJ2-3, with D possibly matching TRBD2 (5 bases). The sequence was obtained from a man between 18 and 35 years old in good health and CMV-seropositive. Sequenced sample: PBMCs. CDR3: CASSRRPADSTDTQYF. The DNA for the CDR3 is TGCGCCAGCAGTAGGAGACCAGCGGACAGCACAGATACGCAGTATTTT.